This T cell receptor (beta chain) was found in a study of response to subunit inactivated influenza vaccine (dated by TCRdb to 2016 to 2019). Regarding the study in general: To follow how T cells responded to a trivalent subunit inactivated influenza vaccine, the researchers relied on deep quantitative profiling of the T cell receptor repertoire.

Results the study describes overall, beyond this receptor: It was suggested by the authors that each seasonal influenza vaccination may recruit only a limited number of new T cells.

The library was built by means of RT-PCR. The sequencer was an Illumina HiSeq 2500. The public reads were run again by TCRdb, first through fastp at Q25 and then through MiXCR, and only productive beta chains were kept. Every entry covers one CDR3 protein and lists the most common genes and DNA from its rows. The sample includes fewer than 650,000 distinct CDR3 sequences, with around 13% observed a single time. The ten largest clones represent around 13% of the sample. Details on this clonotype: Which antigen it targets is not known. A clone one base away is much larger, so this may be a read error.

The intended sense of this specimen's time point label: 45 days after influenza vaccine administration. This receptor was identified in a man between 50 and 59 years old who received an inactivated influenza vaccine. Donor details come from another sample of the same person, matched by shared clones. The specimen comprised PBMCs from blood, sampled about 40 days after vaccination.

DNA sequence: TGCAGCGTAGGGACTAGCGGGAGTACCCAGGATGAGCAGCTCTTC. Translated, it gives CSVGTSGSTQDEQLF. The rearrangement combines TRBV29-1 with TRBJ2-1; 14 bases in the junction line up with TRBD2. The CDR1 and CDR2 encoded by the germline V gene are SQVTM and ANQGSEA. Measured from the cysteine to the phenylalanine, the CDR3 is 15 residues long. Only CDR3 DNA remains: 45 bases, in frame from the first base.